A single T cell receptor beta chain is shown here with its context. This record belongs to a study of patients and donors after allogeneic stem cell transplantation. TCRdb analysed the RT-PCR reads with MiXCR anew, one entry per CDR3 protein. The table lists hundreds of thousands of distinct CDR3 sequences, approximately 16% of them singletons. The germline gives CDR1 ENHRY, CDR2 SYGVKD. V lost 8 bases, J lost 5 bases, and 7 bases stayed unmatched. This CDR3 is 14 amino acids long. This sequence originates from a human donor who was either an allogeneic HSCT recipient or a stem cell or donor lymphocyte infusion donor (not recorded which). It is not recorded whose cells these are; they may come from a transplant donor. The source material was blood, either unsorted or a sorted T cell fraction (not recorded which). The V and J genes are TRBV10-3 and TRBJ2-1, with 9 positions matching TRBD1. CDR3 DNA sequence: TGTGCCATCTCCTTGGGACAGGGTAACAATGAGCAGTTCTTC. Its protein is CAISLGQGNNEQFF.